Listed below are T cell receptor beta chains from one sample, sequenced in a study of T cells in narcolepsy. Using immunoSEQ multiplex PCR, the repertoire was profiled, and TCRdb retains in-frame clones only, with some absent. This table holds 25,000 to 35,000 clones, 85% to 90% found once. The sample comprised CD45RA- memory CD4+ T cells from PBMCs. The source is a human donor with narcolepsy. The CDR3 runs from the conserved cysteine through the conserved F or W.

v_call	j_call	cdr3_aa
TRBV7-6	TRBJ2-5	CASSEASGFQETQYF
TRBV6-1	TRBJ1-5	CASSERLGNQPQHF
TRBV6-6	TRBJ2-2	CASSQSGLHTGELFF
TRBV9	TRBJ1-2	CASSPGQVYGYTF
TRBV6-1	TRBJ2-5	CARTSEGETQYF
TRBV10-3	TRBJ1-3	CAISSGGSSSGNTIYF
TRBV28	TRBJ2-7	CASRPTSGRSYEQYF
TRBV28	TRBJ1-2	CASSLFWRGGKVEGYTF
TRBV6-5	TRBJ2-2	CASSRGRDGELFF
TRBV6-6	TRBJ1-1	CASSYFRTGTLTEAFF
TRBV30	TRBJ1-4	CACSGGGEKLFF
TRBV13	TRBJ1-2	CASSLANYGYTF
TRBV6-5	TRBJ2-7	CASWTPDRRSEQYF
TRBV2	TRBJ1-5	CASRGLDGDSNQPQHF
TRBV11-2	TRBJ2-2	CASSLVRGNTGELFF
TRBV18	TRBJ1-5	CASSPRGGRENQPQHF
TRBV2	TRBJ1-5	CASTAVYSNQPQHF
TRBV14	TRBJ2-7	CASSPNRPKEGEQYF
TRBV5-1	TRBJ2-1	CASSPGTSGRRNNEQFF
TRBV6-5	TRBJ1-2	CASQGQRELHGYTF
TRBV5-1	TRBJ1-3	CASSQQTFSSSGNTIYF
TRBV27	TRBJ2-1	CASSLRTSGSRNGPYNEQFF
TRBV28	TRBJ2-6	CASSLHSPNSPNVLTF
TRBV5-1	TRBJ2-2	CASSARDQRSTGELFF
TRBV6-6	TRBJ1-2	CASRDPTGGNYGYTF
TRBV28	TRBJ1-2	CASSLRTALWGYTF
TRBV28	TRBJ2-5	CASSFPGTQETQYF
TRBV28	TRBJ2-1	CASSRNSGTSANEQFF
TRBV10-3	TRBJ2-3	CAISGYQQGGTDTQYF
TRBV6-6	TRBJ2-3	CASSANSGDTQYF
TRBV28	TRBJ1-2	CASSLLTRSYGYTF
TRBV4-2	TRBJ2-3	CASSQDHVAGVAQYF
TRBV28	TRBJ2-7	CASSDSLYEQYF
TRBV10-2	TRBJ2-1	CASSGGRGTYNEQFF
TRBV13	TRBJ2-5	CASSLTAGETQYF
TRBV7-8	TRBJ1-2	CASNPYRGANYGYTF
TRBV14	TRBJ1-1	CASRETGSGTEAFF
TRBV19	TRBJ2-1	CASSPPGPSGGEQFF
TRBV4-1	TRBJ2-1	CASSQVGGRGRGNEQFF
TRBV15	TRBJ1-5	CATSRDAGTNQPQHF
TRBV19	TRBJ2-5	CASSVGQVQETQYF
TRBV5-5	TRBJ2-1	CASSLHRDYRSYNEQFF
TRBV27	TRBJ2-3	CASIPRVGSTSGESDTQYF